Included here is one TCR beta chain sequence, with context. Its specificity is unknown. This specimen comes from a study of T cell repertoires in ileal Crohn's disease. Turning to the study itself: About half of patients got postoperative therapy: under 12 thiopurines, fewer than 20 anti-TNF.

The V end lost 6 bases, the J end lost 1 base, and 14 bases lay between the germline ends. CDR3 length: 14 amino acids. Germline V gene sequence: CDR1 SQVTM, CDR2 ANQGSEA. Study-wide points: Active smokers at surgery had more clonal expansions than non-smokers.

Each sample's TCRB immunosequencing used about 0.5 micrograms of biopsy DNA. The repertoire was sequenced with immunoSEQ multiplex PCR; TCRdb's copy has only in-frame clones and lacks some. Seen here are several thousand clones, roughly four fifths observed once, and the top ten hold approximately 5%. This chain joins TRBV29-1 and TRBJ2-3; no reliable D call. Sequenced: ileal tissue. The sequence was obtained from an adult with Crohn's disease. CDR3 DNA: TGCAGCGTCAAAGATTCGCGCGGCACAGATACGCAGTATTTT. Its protein product is CSVKDSRGTDTQYF.